These T cell receptor beta chains were read from a single sample in a study of early T cells in non-severe SARS-CoV-2 infection. Each CDR3 protein gets one entry after TCRdb re-called the 5' RACE reads with MiXCR. The data show about 69,000 distinct CDR3 sequences, around 4.2% seen once. Sequenced material: whole blood, taken at baseline. Every receptor here comes from an adult who was a healthcare worker with PCR-confirmed SARS-CoV-2 infection or an uninfected control (not recorded which). The donor label of this sample is uncertain. Both conserved end residues are part of each CDR3. A D gene is named only where the DNA matches it firmly. Some rows have no size entry. The others give once, few or many, or a class for an expanded clone.

d_call	j_call	clone_size	cdr3_length	v_call	cdr3_aa	cdr3_nt
NA	TRBJ1-5	many	14	TRBV24-1	CATSVRADNQPQHF	TGTGCCACCAGTGTTAGGGCGGACAATCAGCCCCAGCATTTT
TRBD2	TRBJ2-1	many	14	TRBV11-2	CASSSGGRYNEQFF	TGTGCCAGCAGCAGCGGGGGGCGCTACAATGAGCAGTTCTTC
TRBD1	TRBJ2-7	many	14	TRBV4-1	CASSPGQGFYEQYF	TGCGCCAGCAGCCCGGGACAGGGATTCTACGAGCAGTACTTC
TRBD1	TRBJ2-1	NA	15	TRBV12-3/TRBV12-4	CASSFGGQGRNEQFF	TGTGCCAGCAGTTTTGGGGGACAGGGTCGGAATGAGCAGTTCTTC
NA	TRBJ2-1	NA	14	TRBV11-2	CASSISGSYNEQFF	TGTGCCAGCAGCATAAGTGGGAGTTACAATGAGCAGTTCTTC
NA	TRBJ1-2	many	15	TRBV25-1	CASINQVVGPYGYTF	TGTGCCAGCATTAATCAGGTTGTGGGACCCTATGGCTACACCTTC
TRBD2	TRBJ2-3	many	14	TRBV4-3	CASSQTSGTDTQYF	TGCGCCAGCAGCCAAACTAGCGGCACAGATACGCAGTATTTT
NA	TRBJ2-1	many	13	TRBV10-3	CATETGLGNEQFF	TGTGCCACCGAGACAGGCCTCGGAAATGAGCAGTTCTTC
NA	TRBJ1-4	many	13	TRBV7-6	CASSLREDEKLFF	TGTGCCAGCAGCTTGCGGGAGGATGAAAAACTGTTTTTT
TRBD2	TRBJ2-2	NA	13	TRBV7-9	CAISGGRTGELFF	TGTGCCATCAGCGGGGGCCGGACCGGGGAGCTGTTTTTT
NA	TRBJ2-7	few	14	TRBV11-2	CASSLRDLNYEQYF	TGTGCCAGCAGCTTAAGGGACCTCAACTACGAGCAGTACTTC
TRBD2	TRBJ2-3	few	18	TRBV28	CASSFETSGGASTDTQYF	TGTGCCAGCAGTTTTGAAACTAGCGGGGGGGCTAGCACAGATACGCAGTATTTT
NA	TRBJ2-5	few	14	TRBV7-3	CASSLAGTQETQYF	TGTGCCAGCAGCTTAGCAGGGACCCAAGAGACCCAGTACTTC
TRBD1	TRBJ1-2	few	15	TRBV18	CASSPRLDRAGGYTF	TGTGCCAGCTCACCGCGTCTCGACAGGGCGGGTGGCTACACCTTC
NA	TRBJ1-6	many	16	TRBV11-2	CASSLGGQWGRSPLHF	TGTGCCAGCAGCTTGGGCGGGCAGTGGGGAAGATCACCCCTCCACTTT
NA	TRBJ2-3	many	11	TRBV20-1	CSARGRNTQYF	TGCAGTGCAAGAGGAAGAAATACGCAGTATTTT
TRBD2	TRBJ2-5	few	16	TRBV9	CASSVVPSGGQETQYF	TGTGCCAGCAGCGTAGTTCCTAGCGGGGGGCAAGAGACCCAGTACTTC
TRBD1	TRBJ1-2	many	14	TRBV5-6	CASSLAQGDYGYTF	TGTGCCAGCAGCTTGGCTCAGGGGGACTATGGCTACACCTTC
NA	TRBJ2-7	NA	16	TRBV20-1	CSAPITRTTNPPEQYF	TGCAGTGCCCCCATTACTAGAACAACAAATCCTCCCGAGCAGTACTTC
NA	TRBJ2-5	many	15	TRBV20-1	CSARDTRSVLETQYF	TGCAGTGCTAGAGATACGAGAAGTGTTTTGGAGACCCAGTACTTC
TRBD2	TRBJ2-1	few	19	TRBV24-1	CATSDTGLAGYFSYNEQFF	TGTGCCACCAGTGACACGGGACTAGCGGGGTACTTCTCCTACAATGAGCAGTTCTTC
NA	TRBJ2-7	many	13	TRBV20-1	CSARDPSGYEQYF	TGCAGTGCTAGAGACCCCTCCGGGTACGAGCAGTACTTC
TRBD2	TRBJ2-1	many	15	TRBV7-2	CASSLSGGAYNEQFF	TGTGCCAGCAGTCTTAGCGGGGGGGCCTACAATGAGCAGTTCTTC
NA	TRBJ1-6	NA	14	TRBV3-1	CASSHGSYNSPLHF	TGTGCCAGCAGCCACGGCAGCTATAATTCACCCCTCCACTTT
TRBD1	TRBJ2-3	few	16	TRBV5-1	CASSFFGQGTTDTQYF	TGCGCCAGCAGCTTCTTCGGACAGGGGACTACAGATACGCAGTATTTT
NA	TRBJ1-5	NA	15	TRBV6-1	CASNAKRVSNQPQHF	TGTGCCAGCAACGCCAAGAGGGTTAGCAATCAGCCCCAGCATTTT
NA	TRBJ1-6	NA	17	TRBV28	CASSLLSGAVSGSPLHF	TGTGCCAGCAGTTTATTATCCGGGGCGGTATCAGGTTCACCCCTCCACTTT
NA	TRBJ2-1	few	16	TRBV7-9	CASSSILGSSYNEQFF	TGTGCCAGCAGCTCAATACTGGGGAGCTCCTACAATGAGCAGTTCTTC
NA	TRBJ1-5	many	15	TRBV20-1	CSASRGVHSNQPQHF	TGCAGTGCTAGTAGGGGGGTTCATAGCAATCAGCCCCAGCATTTT
TRBD1	TRBJ1-2	NA	16	TRBV18	CASSQGTGAPNYGYTF	TGTGCCAGCTCGCAGGGGACAGGAGCCCCAAACTATGGCTACACCTTC
NA	TRBJ2-5	many	16	TRBV11-2	CASSLGGTGIRETQYF	TGTGCCAGCAGCTTAGGCGGCACCGGGATTCGTGAGACCCAGTACTTC
NA	TRBJ2-7	many	14	TRBV20-1	CSAISFDGDYEQYF	TGCAGTGCTATCTCCTTTGACGGTGACTACGAGCAGTACTTC
NA	TRBJ1-2	few	15	TRBV18	CASSAQDTANYGYTF	TGTGCCAGCTCAGCTCAGGACACCGCTAACTATGGCTACACCTTC
TRBD1	TRBJ1-1	many	14	TRBV28	CASSLDRGKTEAFF	TGTGCCAGCAGTTTGGACAGGGGTAAAACTGAAGCTTTCTTT
NA	TRBJ1-2	many	13	TRBV20-1	CSALQGREGGYTF	TGCAGTGCTTTACAGGGAAGAGAAGGAGGCTACACCTTC
TRBD1	TRBJ2-5	NA	15	TRBV7-2	CASSLGDRDQETQYF	TGTGCCAGCAGCTTAGGGGACAGGGATCAAGAGACCCAGTACTTC
NA	TRBJ1-1	NA	15	TRBV28	CASSPITGQNTEAFF	TGTGCCAGCAGCCCCATCACAGGACAGAACACTGAAGCTTTCTTT
NA	TRBJ1-1	many	13	TRBV24-1	CATSASGMTEAFF	TGTGCCACCAGTGCCTCAGGGATGACTGAAGCTTTCTTT
NA	TRBJ1-4	many	14	TRBV20-1	CSASFGADNEKLFF	TGCAGTGCTAGCTTTGGGGCAGATAATGAAAAACTGTTTTTT
NA	TRBJ2-5	many	14	TRBV27	CASGGTEIRETQYF	TGTGCCAGCGGGGGGACAGAGATTAGGGAGACCCAGTACTTC
NA	TRBJ2-1	many	17	TRBV28	CASSSEKGGFAHNEQFF	TGTGCCAGCAGCTCGGAGAAGGGAGGTTTCGCCCACAATGAGCAGTTCTTC
TRBD2	TRBJ2-3	few	16	TRBV6-5	CASSYRAGLGIDTQYF	TGTGCCAGCAGTTACCGAGCGGGACTAGGTATAGATACGCAGTATTTT
TRBD1	TRBJ1-3	few	18	TRBV30	CAWSRDRGWPISGNTIYF	TGTGCCTGGAGTAGGGACAGAGGGTGGCCCATCTCTGGAAACACCATATATTTT
NA	TRBJ1-1	few	14	TRBV3-1	CASSYGPTATEAFF	TGTGCCAGCAGCTACGGACCTACCGCTACTGAAGCTTTCTTT
NA	TRBJ2-3	NA	13	TRBV11-3	CASSLGQGGTQYF	TGTGCCAGCAGCTTAGGGCAGGGGGGGACGCAGTATTTT
NA	TRBJ2-7	NA	15	TRBV6-2/TRBV6-3	CASSYEAGQSYEQYF	TGTGCCAGCAGTTACGAGGCGGGACAGTCCTACGAGCAGTACTTC
NA	TRBJ2-3	many	15	TRBV4-2	CASSQEWQSTDTQYF	TGTGCCAGCAGCCAAGAGTGGCAGAGCACAGATACGCAGTATTTT
NA	TRBJ2-5	NA	15	TRBV6-2/TRBV6-3	CASSSTQLYQETQYF	TGTGCCAGCAGTTCCACCCAGTTGTACCAAGAGACCCAGTACTTC
NA	TRBJ2-3	few	19	TRBV28	CASSSPFLSSEQATDTQYF	TGTGCCAGCAGTTCCCCCTTCCTCAGCAGCGAACAAGCCACAGATACGCAGTATTTT
TRBD1	TRBJ1-2	few	14	TRBV12-3/TRBV12-4	CASSSIGQGNGYTF	TGTGCCAGCAGTTCAATCGGACAGGGTAATGGCTACACCTTC
TRBD1	TRBJ2-7	many	16	TRBV15	CATSSNPGQAAYEQYF	TGTGCCACCAGCAGCAACCCGGGACAGGCGGCCTACGAGCAGTACTTC
NA	TRBJ1-2	many	15	TRBV7-2	CASSLELAVNYGYTF	TGTGCCAGCAGCTTAGAGTTGGCGGTTAACTATGGCTACACCTTC
TRBD1	TRBJ1-6	many	17	TRBV6-5	CASRRTGGVWIGSPLHF	TGTGCCAGCAGGCGGACAGGGGGAGTATGGATAGGTTCACCCCTCCACTTT
TRBD1	TRBJ2-4	NA	16	TRBV6-5	CASSYSNRGFQNIQYF	TGTGCCAGCAGTTACTCGAACAGGGGGTTTCAAAACATTCAGTACTTC
TRBD1	TRBJ1-5	many	15	TRBV28	CASRGTGSWNQPQHF	TGTGCCAGCAGGGGGACAGGTTCTTGGAATCAGCCCCAGCATTTT